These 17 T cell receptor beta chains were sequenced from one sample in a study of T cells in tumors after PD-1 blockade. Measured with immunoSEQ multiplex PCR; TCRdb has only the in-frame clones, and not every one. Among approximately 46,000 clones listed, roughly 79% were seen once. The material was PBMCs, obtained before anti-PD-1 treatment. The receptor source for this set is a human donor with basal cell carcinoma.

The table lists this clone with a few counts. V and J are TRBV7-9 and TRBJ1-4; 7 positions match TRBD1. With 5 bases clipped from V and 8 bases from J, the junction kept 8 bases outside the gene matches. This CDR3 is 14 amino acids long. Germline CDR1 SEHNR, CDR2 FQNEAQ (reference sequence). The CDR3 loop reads CASSMTGIREKLFF. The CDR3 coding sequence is TGTGCCAGCAGCATGACAGGGATTCGGGAAAAACTGTTTTTT.

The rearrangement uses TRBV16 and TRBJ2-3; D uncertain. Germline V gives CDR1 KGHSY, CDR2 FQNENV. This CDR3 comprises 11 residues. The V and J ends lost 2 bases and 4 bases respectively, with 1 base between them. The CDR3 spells CASSQADTQYF. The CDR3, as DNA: TGTGCCAGCAGCCAAGCAGATACGCAGTATTTT.

CDR3 sequence (DNA): TGCAGTGCTAGTAGGGAGAGGGGCTCAGATACGCAGTATTTT. Translation gives CSASRERGSDTQYF. The rearrangement links TRBV20-1 to TRBJ2-3; D is possibly TRBD1 or TRBD2 (5 bases each). CDR3 length equals 14 residues. Germline V gives CDR1 DFQATT, CDR2 SNEGSKA (reference sequence). Deletions cut 3 bases from V and 4 bases from J, with 14 bases between.

The DNA of the CDR3 is TGTGCCAGCAGTGAAGATGGTCTGCGAGACACTGAAGCTTTCTTT. Its translation: CASSEDGLRDTEAFF. J is TRBJ1-1 and V is TRBV6-1; D is ambiguous. Germline V gene lookup returns CDR1 MNHNS and CDR2 SASEGT. The CDR3 covers 15 residues. The V end was cut by 1 base, the J end by 3 bases, with 12 bases between.

The chain's CDR3 is CASSIGVVRHLSTDTQYF. The CDR3 DNA sequence: TGTGCCAGTAGTATTGGGGTCGTGAGACACCTGAGCACAGATACGCAGTATTTT. The V and J genes are TRBV19 and TRBJ2-3, with no clear D. The germline V gene has CDR1 LNHDA and CDR2 SQIVND (reference sequence). This CDR3 has 18 amino acids. V was trimmed by 3 bases and J by 0 bases, leaving 19 bases between them.

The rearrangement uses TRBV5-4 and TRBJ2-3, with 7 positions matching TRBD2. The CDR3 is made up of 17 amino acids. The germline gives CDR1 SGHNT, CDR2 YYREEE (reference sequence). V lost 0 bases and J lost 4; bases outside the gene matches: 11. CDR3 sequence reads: CASSLEGSGFGADTQYF. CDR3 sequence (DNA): TGTGCCAGCAGCTTGGAAGGTAGCGGGTTTGGTGCAGATACGCAGTATTTT.

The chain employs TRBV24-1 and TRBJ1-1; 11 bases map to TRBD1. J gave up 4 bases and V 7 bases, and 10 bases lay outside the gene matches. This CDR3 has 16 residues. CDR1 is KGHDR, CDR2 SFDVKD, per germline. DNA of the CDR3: TGTGCCACCAGACCCACAGGGGGGACAGGGGGCACTGAAGCTTTCTTT. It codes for CATRPTGGTGGTEAFF.

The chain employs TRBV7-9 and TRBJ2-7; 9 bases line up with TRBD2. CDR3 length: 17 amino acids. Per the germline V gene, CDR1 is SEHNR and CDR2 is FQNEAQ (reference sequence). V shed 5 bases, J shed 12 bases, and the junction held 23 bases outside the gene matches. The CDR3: CASSLNRSGRRPVPRYF. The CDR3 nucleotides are TGTGCCAGCAGCCTCAACCGAAGCGGGAGGCGACCGGTACCGCGGTACTTC. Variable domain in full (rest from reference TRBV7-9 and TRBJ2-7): DTGVSQNPRHKITKRGQNVTFRCDPISEHNRLYWYRQTLGQGPEFLTYFQNEAQLEKSRLLSDRFSAERPKGSFSTLEIQRTEQGDSAMYLCASSLNRSGRRPVPRYFGPGTRLTVT.

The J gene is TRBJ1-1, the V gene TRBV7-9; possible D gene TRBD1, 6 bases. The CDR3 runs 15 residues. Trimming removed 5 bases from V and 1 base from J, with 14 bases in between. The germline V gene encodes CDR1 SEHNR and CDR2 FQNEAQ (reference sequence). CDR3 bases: TGTGCCAGCAGCCCGTCAGGGGCCTGGAACACTGAAGCTTTCTTT. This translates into CASSPSGAWNTEAFF.

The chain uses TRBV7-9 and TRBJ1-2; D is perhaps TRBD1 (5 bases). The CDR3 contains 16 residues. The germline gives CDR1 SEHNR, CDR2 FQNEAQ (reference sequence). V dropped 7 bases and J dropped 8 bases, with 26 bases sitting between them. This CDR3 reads CASTESFGAGGKGYTF. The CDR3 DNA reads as TGTGCCAGCACCGAATCTTTTGGGGCAGGAGGGAAAGGCTACACCTTC.

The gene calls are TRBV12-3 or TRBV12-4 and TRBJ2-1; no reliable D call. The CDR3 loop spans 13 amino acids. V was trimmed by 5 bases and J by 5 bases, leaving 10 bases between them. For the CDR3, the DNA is TGTGCCAGCAGTGGGCAGATACACAATGAGCAGTTCTTC. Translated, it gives CASSGQIHNEQFF.

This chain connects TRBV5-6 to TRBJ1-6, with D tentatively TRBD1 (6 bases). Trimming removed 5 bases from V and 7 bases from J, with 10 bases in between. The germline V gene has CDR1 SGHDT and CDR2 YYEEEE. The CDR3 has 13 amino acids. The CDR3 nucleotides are TGTGCCAGCAGTCAGGGGTGGAATTCACCCCTCCACTTT. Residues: CASSQGWNSPLHF.

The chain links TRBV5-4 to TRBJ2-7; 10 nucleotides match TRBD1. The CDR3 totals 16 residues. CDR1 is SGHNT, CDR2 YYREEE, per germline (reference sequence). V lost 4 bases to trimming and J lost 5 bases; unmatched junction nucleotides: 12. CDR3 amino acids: CASSAGQGVPFNEQYF. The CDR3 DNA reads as TGTGCCAGCAGCGCCGGACAGGGGGTGCCGTTTAACGAGCAGTACTTC.

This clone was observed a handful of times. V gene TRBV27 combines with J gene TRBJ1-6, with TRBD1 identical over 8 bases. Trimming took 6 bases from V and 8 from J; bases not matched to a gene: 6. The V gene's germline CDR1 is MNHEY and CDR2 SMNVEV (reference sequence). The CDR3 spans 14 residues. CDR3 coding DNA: TGTGCCAGCAGGGACAGGGAATTACATTCACCCCTCCACTTT. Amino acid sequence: CASRDRELHSPLHF.

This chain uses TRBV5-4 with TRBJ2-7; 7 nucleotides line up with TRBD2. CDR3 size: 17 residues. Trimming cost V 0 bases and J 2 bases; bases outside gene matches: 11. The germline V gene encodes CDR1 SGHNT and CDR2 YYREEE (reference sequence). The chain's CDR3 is CASSLAPPGLQTYEQYF. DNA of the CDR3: TGTGCCAGCAGCTTGGCCCCACCGGGACTACAAACCTACGAGCAGTACTTC. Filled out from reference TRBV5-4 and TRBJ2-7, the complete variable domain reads ETGVTQSPTHLIKTRGQQVTLRCSSQSGHNTVSWYQQALGQGPQFIFQYYREEENGRGNFPPRFSGLQFPNYSSELNVNALELDDSALYLCASSLAPPGLQTYEQYFGPGTRLTVT.

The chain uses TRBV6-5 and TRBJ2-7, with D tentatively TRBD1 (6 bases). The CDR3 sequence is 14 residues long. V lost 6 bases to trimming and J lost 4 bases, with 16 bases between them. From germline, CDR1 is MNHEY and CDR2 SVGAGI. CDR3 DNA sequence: TGTGCCAGCAGCCGAGGGGCAGGGGCTTACGAGCAGTACTTC. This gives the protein CASSRGAGAYEQYF.

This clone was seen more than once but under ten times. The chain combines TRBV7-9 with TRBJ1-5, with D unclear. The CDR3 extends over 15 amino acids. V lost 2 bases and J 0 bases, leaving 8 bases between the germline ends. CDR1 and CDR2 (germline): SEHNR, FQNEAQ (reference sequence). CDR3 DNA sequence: TGTGCCAGCAGCTTATCCAGTGATAGCAATCAGCCCCAGCATTTT. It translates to CASSLSSDSNQPQHF.